This is a list of T cell receptor beta chains from one sample in a study of human T cells and chemical hapten exposure. TCRdb analysed the RACE reads with MiXCR anew, one entry per CDR3 protein. The repertoire includes fewer than 50,000 distinct CDR3 sequences, about 4% of them detected once, and 5.6% sits in the top ten. Sequencing used whole blood. The origin of the receptors is a human donor in good health. Some clones in this sample may be carry-over from other donors' samples. Each CDR3 is given with its conserved first and last residue. Fields, in order: D gene, V gene, J gene, clone size, CDR3 protein, CDR3 DNA. The D gene is left open where the match is weak. Rows may omit the clone size; those that give it use once, few, many or a size class.

d_gene: TRBD2
v_gene: TRBV25-1
j_gene: TRBJ2-3
abundance: many
CDR3aa: CASSELAGVADTQYF
CDR3nt: TGTGCCAGCAGTGAACTAGCGGGAGTTGCAGATACGCAGTATTTT

d_gene: NA
v_gene: TRBV7-3
j_gene: TRBJ2-3
abundance: many
CDR3aa: CASSRLEWGDPDTQYF
CDR3nt: TGTGCCAGCAGCCGCTTAGAATGGGGGGATCCAGATACGCAGTATTTT

d_gene: NA
v_gene: TRBV12-3/TRBV12-4
j_gene: TRBJ2-5
abundance: many
CDR3aa: CASSLNSPGETQYF
CDR3nt: TGTGCCAGCAGCCTTAACTCCCCGGGGGAGACCCAGTACTTC

d_gene: NA
v_gene: TRBV11-2
j_gene: TRBJ2-7
abundance: many
CDR3aa: CASRGGSYEQYF
CDR3nt: TGTGCCAGCAGGGGGGGTTCCTACGAGCAGTACTTC

d_gene: NA
v_gene: TRBV5-1
j_gene: TRBJ1-2
abundance: many
CDR3aa: CASSSGPKRGYGYTF
CDR3nt: TGCGCCAGCAGCTCGGGACCGAAGAGGGGTTATGGCTACACCTTC

d_gene: NA
v_gene: TRBV28
j_gene: TRBJ1-4
abundance: few
CDR3aa: CAAGQFNEKLFF
CDR3nt: TGTGCCGCGGGGCAGTTTAATGAAAAACTGTTTTTT

d_gene: NA
v_gene: TRBV14
j_gene: TRBJ1-1
abundance: many
CDR3aa: CASSQDFLGAFF
CDR3nt: TGTGCCAGCAGCCAAGATTTTTTGGGAGCTTTCTTT

d_gene: NA
v_gene: TRBV5-1
j_gene: TRBJ2-5
abundance: many
CDR3aa: CASSFWGADPGETQYF
CDR3nt: TGCGCCAGCAGCTTTTGGGGCGCCGACCCCGGAGAGACCCAGTACTTC

d_gene: NA
v_gene: TRBV20-1
j_gene: TRBJ2-5
abundance: many
CDR3aa: CSAGDARRIETQYF
CDR3nt: TGCAGTGCCGGGGATGCCCGAAGGATTGAAACCCAGTACTTC

d_gene: TRBD2
v_gene: TRBV2
j_gene: TRBJ2-3
abundance: many
CDR3aa: CASSQGLAGVQDTQYF
CDR3nt: TGTGCCAGCAGCCAAGGACTAGCGGGAGTCCAAGATACGCAGTATTTT

d_gene: TRBD1
v_gene: TRBV28
j_gene: TRBJ1-5
abundance: many
CDR3aa: CASSFLRTGPGMDQPQHF
CDR3nt: TGTGCCAGCAGTTTCCTTAGGACAGGGCCGGGGATGGATCAGCCCCAGCATTTT

d_gene: TRBD2
v_gene: TRBV6-5
j_gene: TRBJ2-3
abundance: many
CDR3aa: CASIGLGTDTQYF
CDR3nt: TGTGCCAGCATAGGACTAGGCACAGATACGCAGTATTTT

d_gene: TRBD2
v_gene: TRBV9
j_gene: TRBJ2-3
abundance: NA
CDR3aa: CASSSTPREGRSDTQYF
CDR3nt: TGTGCCAGCAGCTCCACCCCCCGGGAGGGCCGGTCAGATACGCAGTATTTT

d_gene: NA
v_gene: TRBV14
j_gene: TRBJ1-2
abundance: NA
CDR3aa: CASSEGLYYGYTF
CDR3nt: TGTGCCAGCAGCGAGGGACTTTACTATGGCTACACCTTC

d_gene: NA
v_gene: TRBV6-1
j_gene: TRBJ2-1
abundance: many
CDR3aa: CASSTEIFGYNEQFF
CDR3nt: TGTGCCAGCAGTACCGAAATATTCGGCTACAATGAGCAGTTCTTC

d_gene: TRBD1
v_gene: TRBV7-2
j_gene: TRBJ1-3
abundance: many
CDR3aa: CASSLGQGDTIYF
CDR3nt: TGTGCCAGCAGCTTGGGACAGGGGGACACCATATATTTT

d_gene: NA
v_gene: TRBV20-1
j_gene: TRBJ1-1
abundance: NA
CDR3aa: CSARDPGAGTEAFF
CDR3nt: TGCAGTGCTAGAGATCCAGGGGCAGGCACTGAAGCTTTCTTT

d_gene: NA
v_gene: TRBV14
j_gene: TRBJ2-1
abundance: many
CDR3aa: CASSQGGLLSSYNEQFF
CDR3nt: TGTGCCAGCAGCCAAGGGGGACTTCTAAGCTCCTACAATGAGCAGTTCTTC

d_gene: TRBD2
v_gene: TRBV11-2
j_gene: TRBJ2-3
abundance: many
CDR3aa: CASSLVSGRASTQYF
CDR3nt: TGTGCCAGCAGCTTAGTTAGCGGGAGGGCATCTACGCAGTATTTT

d_gene: TRBD2
v_gene: TRBV28
j_gene: TRBJ2-5
abundance: many
CDR3aa: CASSLKTSGSLKTQYF
CDR3nt: TGTGCCAGCAGTTTAAAGACTAGCGGGAGTCTGAAGACCCAGTACTTC

d_gene: NA
v_gene: TRBV28
j_gene: TRBJ1-3
abundance: many
CDR3aa: CASSLGLGSSGNTIYF
CDR3nt: TGTGCCAGCAGTTTGGGGCTGGGTAGCTCTGGAAACACCATATATTTT

d_gene: NA
v_gene: TRBV14
j_gene: TRBJ1-6
abundance: many
CDR3aa: CASSRRTNSPLHF
CDR3nt: TGTGCCAGCAGCCGACGGACTAATTCACCCCTCCACTTT

d_gene: NA
v_gene: TRBV7-7
j_gene: TRBJ2-1
abundance: medium-sized
CDR3aa: CASSPLDSASNEQFF
CDR3nt: TGTGCCAGCAGCCCACTGGACAGCGCGTCTAATGAGCAGTTCTTC

d_gene: NA
v_gene: TRBV5-1
j_gene: TRBJ2-3
abundance: many
CDR3aa: CASSLTPYTDTQYF
CDR3nt: TGCGCCAGCAGCTTGACTCCCTACACAGATACGCAGTATTTT

d_gene: NA
v_gene: TRBV29-1
j_gene: TRBJ2-2
abundance: many
CDR3aa: CSVERLGRAVGELFF
CDR3nt: TGCAGCGTTGAAAGGTTGGGTCGGGCGGTAGGGGAGCTGTTTTTT

d_gene: NA
v_gene: TRBV28
j_gene: TRBJ1-1
abundance: many
CDR3aa: CATRGYMNTEAFF
CDR3nt: TGTGCCACCCGTGGATACATGAACACTGAAGCTTTCTTT

d_gene: TRBD1
v_gene: TRBV10-2
j_gene: TRBJ1-1
abundance: NA
CDR3aa: CASSEGQGRGTEAFF
CDR3nt: TGCGCCAGCAGTGAGGGACAGGGGCGGGGGACTGAAGCTTTCTTT

d_gene: NA
v_gene: TRBV6-5
j_gene: TRBJ1-2
abundance: many
CDR3aa: CASSPLGGGQYGYTF
CDR3nt: TGTGCCAGCAGCCCCCTTGGAGGGGGGCAGTACGGCTACACCTTC

d_gene: NA
v_gene: TRBV5-6
j_gene: TRBJ1-6
abundance: many
CDR3aa: CASSLMGPGSPLHF
CDR3nt: TGTGCCAGCAGCTTGATGGGTCCTGGTTCACCCCTCCACTTT

d_gene: NA
v_gene: TRBV4-1
j_gene: TRBJ1-5
abundance: many
CDR3aa: CASSQDVGEQGNQPQHF
CDR3nt: TGCGCCAGCAGCCAAGATGTAGGGGAGCAAGGCAATCAGCCCCAGCATTTT

d_gene: TRBD2
v_gene: TRBV6-4
j_gene: TRBJ2-7
abundance: few
CDR3aa: CASSEFGGSYEQYF
CDR3nt: TGTGCCAGCAGTGAATTTGGCGGGAGTTACGAGCAGTACTTC

d_gene: TRBD2
v_gene: TRBV18
j_gene: TRBJ2-5
abundance: many
CDR3aa: CASSPRISGSWGWEETQYF
CDR3nt: TGTGCCAGCTCACCACGGATCAGCGGGAGTTGGGGATGGGAGGAGACCCAGTACTTC

d_gene: NA
v_gene: TRBV2
j_gene: TRBJ1-6
abundance: many
CDR3aa: CASRQSQPQSVPLHF
CDR3nt: TGTGCCAGCCGTCAATCGCAACCCCAATCGGTACCCCTCCACTTT

d_gene: NA
v_gene: TRBV28
j_gene: TRBJ2-1
abundance: NA
CDR3aa: CASGYLGNEQFF
CDR3nt: TGTGCCAGCGGATACCTGGGGAATGAGCAGTTCTTC

d_gene: NA
v_gene: TRBV6-5
j_gene: TRBJ1-2
abundance: few
CDR3aa: CASSYSMSRGLNYGYTF
CDR3nt: TGTGCCAGCAGTTACTCGATGTCGAGAGGTTTAAACTATGGCTACACCTTC

d_gene: NA
v_gene: TRBV20-1
j_gene: TRBJ1-1
abundance: many
CDR3aa: CSAQTMGVQAFF
CDR3nt: TGCAGTGCCCAAACTATGGGGGTGCAGGCTTTCTTT

d_gene: NA
v_gene: TRBV9
j_gene: TRBJ1-2
abundance: many
CDR3aa: CASSPGLGFYGYTF
CDR3nt: TGTGCCAGCAGCCCCGGTTTGGGGTTTTATGGCTACACCTTC

d_gene: NA
v_gene: TRBV28
j_gene: TRBJ1-3
abundance: NA
CDR3aa: CASRTLTGNTIYF
CDR3nt: TGTGCCAGCAGGACGCTAACTGGAAACACCATATATTTT

d_gene: NA
v_gene: TRBV2
j_gene: TRBJ2-7
abundance: many
CDR3aa: CASSEWRGEQYF
CDR3nt: TGTGCCAGCAGTGAGTGGAGGGGCGAGCAGTACTTC

d_gene: TRBD2
v_gene: TRBV10-3
j_gene: TRBJ2-3
abundance: many
CDR3aa: CAISESLAGVLTDTQYF
CDR3nt: TGTGCCATCAGTGAGTCCTTAGCGGGAGTTTTAACAGATACGCAGTATTTT

d_gene: TRBD2
v_gene: TRBV29-1
j_gene: TRBJ2-3
abundance: many
CDR3aa: CSGRTSGGRGTQYF
CDR3nt: TGCAGCGGCCGGACTAGCGGAGGGAGGGGTACGCAGTATTTT